Listed below are T cell receptor beta chains from one sample, sequenced in a study of blood T cell repertoires in COVID-19. Sequenced by immunoSEQ multiplex PCR; TCRdb stores in-frame clones only, minus some. The sample lists fewer than 90,000 clones, approximately 80% seen once, with roughly 50% in the top ten. Sequenced material: peripheral blood. The source of these receptors is a human donor in a cohort sampled during active COVID-19. The conserved cysteine and the conserved F or W are not part of the CDR3 here.

len: 13; v_gene: TRBV3-1/TRBV3-2; CDR3aa: ASSQVPGLAGVQY
len: 11; v_gene: TRBV7-2; CDR3aa: ASRGSSINEQF
len: 13; v_gene: TRBV28; CDR3aa: ASQAGTSVYNEQF
len: 12; v_gene: TRBV6-2/TRBV6-3; CDR3aa: ASSKGQGNTEAF
len: 11; v_gene: TRBV12-3/TRBV12-4; CDR3aa: ASSQTFQETQY
len: 12; v_gene: TRBV29-1; CDR3aa: STRLAGGYNEQF
len: 17; v_gene: TRBV15; CDR3aa: ATSKYPGQESSGANVLT
len: 12; v_gene: TRBV19; CDR3aa: ASSIGLAGDEQF
len: 13; v_gene: TRBV9; CDR3aa: ASSVAPQSTEKLF
len: 12; v_gene: TRBV28; CDR3aa: ASSLRLASYEQY
len: 13; v_gene: TRBV5-1; CDR3aa: ASSLERAGRSEQY
len: 16; v_gene: TRBV5-1; CDR3aa: ASSFRRIALEGTDTQY
len: 11; v_gene: TRBV5-4; CDR3aa: ASSVRGSYEQY
len: 13; v_gene: TRBV20-1; CDR3aa: SASLAGTSQETQY
len: 13; v_gene: TRBV5-6; CDR3aa: ASSPSGGDSYEQY
len: 14; v_gene: TRBV6-6; CDR3aa: ASSYAMSLAKNIQY
len: 12; v_gene: TRBV19; CDR3aa: ASRPGQSTDTQY
len: 15; v_gene: TRBV7-9; CDR3aa: ASSPGLAGLKGYEQY
len: 15; v_gene: TRBV28; CDR3aa: ASSLGTSGFFTDTQY
len: 11; v_gene: TRBV5-1; CDR3aa: ASSLTNGQPQH
len: 11; v_gene: TRBV28; CDR3aa: ASSLTGMDTQY
len: 13; v_gene: TRBV11-1; CDR3aa: ASSVDTYEGNEQF
len: 12; v_gene: TRBV29-1; CDR3aa: SVRTGGVVETQY
len: 10; v_gene: TRBV7-8; CDR3aa: ASSPSAYEQY
len: 11; v_gene: TRBV5-8; CDR3aa: ASSPDRGDGYT
len: 14; v_gene: TRBV7-9; CDR3aa: ASSRASRANTDTQY
len: 10; v_gene: TRBV3-1/TRBV3-2; CDR3aa: ASSYLAGEQF
len: 13; v_gene: TRBV6-2/TRBV6-3; CDR3aa: ASSPELAGVYEQY
len: 12; v_gene: TRBV28; CDR3aa: ASSSGGRGETQY
len: 12; v_gene: TRBV28; CDR3aa: ASSFGRYNSPLH
len: 14; v_gene: TRBV7-2; CDR3aa: ASSLTSGRRGDEQF
len: 13; v_gene: TRBV4-2; CDR3aa: ASSRLAGFKETQY
len: 11; v_gene: TRBV28; CDR3aa: ASLDSPVGELF
len: 12; v_gene: TRBV28; CDR3aa: ASRKQGATYGYT
len: 14; v_gene: TRBV7-2; CDR3aa: ASSPTGIGPNTEAF
len: 13; v_gene: TRBV6-5; CDR3aa: ASSKAGGSPHEQF
len: 9; v_gene: TRBV20-1; CDR3aa: SAGQGNEQF
len: 16; v_gene: TRBV7-6; CDR3aa: ASSPRGGAGHSTDTQY
len: 12; v_gene: TRBV28; CDR3aa: ASSLLEASSPLH
len: 13; v_gene: TRBV28; CDR3aa: ASSPWTSTHNEQF
len: 13; v_gene: TRBV11-2; CDR3aa: ASSRSGSSYNEQF
len: 11; v_gene: TRBV29-1; CDR3aa: SVALTDNQPQH
len: 12; v_gene: TRBV24-1; CDR3aa: ATSDFSGANVLT
len: 14; v_gene: TRBV7-9; CDR3aa: ASSSTAGQLSYEQY
len: 10; v_gene: TRBV2; CDR3aa: ASSEQIYEQY
len: 14; v_gene: TRBV7-8; CDR3aa: ASSLAGLAVTGELF
len: 14; v_gene: TRBV9; CDR3aa: ASSVVRSRTTGELF
len: 11; v_gene: TRBV7-2; CDR3aa: ASSLVAAYEQY
len: 12; v_gene: TRBV5-1; CDR3aa: ASSLGTLYNEQF
len: 12; v_gene: TRBV3-1/TRBV3-2; CDR3aa: ASSQVLQNNEQF
len: 18; v_gene: TRBV27; CDR3aa: ASSFRLVGRGRGSNTEAF
len: 15; v_gene: TRBV5-6; CDR3aa: ASSSSSLAGGSNEQF